The 3 T cell receptor beta chains listed next were all sequenced from one sample in a study of CDR3 diversity in severe acne. From the PCR reads, TCRdb called clonotypes with MiXCR, one entry per CDR3 protein. The repertoire holds around 91,000 distinct CDR3 sequences, with 51% as singletons. Sequencing was performed on blood. The receptors come from a male donor in good health, without acne.

To note about this clonotype: The junction and the germline gene differ at one end; a read error may be behind it. The chain uses TRBV27 and TRBJ2-7; D is unclear. The germline V gene has CDR1 MNHEY and CDR2 SMNVEV (reference sequence). The CDR3 contains 14 residues. CDR3 protein: CASSVGESSDEQYF. The CDR3 nucleotides are TGTGCCAGCAGTGTTGGAGAAAGCTCCGACGAGCAGTACTTC.

This clonotype appeared many times. The chain employs TRBV4-1 and TRBJ1-2; TRBD1 might be the D (5 bases). The CDR3 totals 15 residues. Germline V gene data show CDR1 as MGHRA and CDR2 as YSYEKL. The V gene lost 0 bases and the J gene lost 4 bases, with 12 bases spanning the gap. The CDR3 spells CASSQEVGTGYGYTF. CDR3 nucleotides: TGCGCCAGCAGCCAAGAGGTCGGGACGGGCTATGGCTACACCTTC.

At least ten counts were recorded for this clonotype. The chain is built from TRBV11-1 and TRBJ2-2; D uncertain. Trimming pared 4 bases from V and 2 bases from J, leaving 17 bases between. Germline V gene lookup returns CDR1 SGHAT and CDR2 FQDESV (reference sequence). The CDR3 consists of 17 residues. The CDR3 nucleotides read TGTGCCAGCAGCTCACACGTTGCCGGGCCAAACACCGGGGAGCTGTTTTTT. Translation: CASSSHVAGPNTGELFF.